This TCR beta chain was identified in a study of control samples from healthy donors and cancer patients. Libraries were prepared by immunoSEQ multiplex PCR; TCRdb keeps only in-frame clonotypes and omits some of them. The data contain 100,000 to 150,000 clones, around 92% of them singletons. The V gene lost 4 bases and the J gene lost 0 bases, with 7 bases spanning the gap. This CDR3 comprises 15 residues. CDR1 MDHEN and CDR2 SYDVKM come from the germline V gene. The chain carries TRBV28 and TRBJ2-6; D not resolved. The sequence was collected from a woman aged 45-60 years in good health. The sequenced sample was blood. CDR3 nucleotides: TGTGCCAGCAGTTCCACGGCCTCTGGGGCCAACGTCCTGACTTTC. Translating it yields CASSSTASGANVLTF.